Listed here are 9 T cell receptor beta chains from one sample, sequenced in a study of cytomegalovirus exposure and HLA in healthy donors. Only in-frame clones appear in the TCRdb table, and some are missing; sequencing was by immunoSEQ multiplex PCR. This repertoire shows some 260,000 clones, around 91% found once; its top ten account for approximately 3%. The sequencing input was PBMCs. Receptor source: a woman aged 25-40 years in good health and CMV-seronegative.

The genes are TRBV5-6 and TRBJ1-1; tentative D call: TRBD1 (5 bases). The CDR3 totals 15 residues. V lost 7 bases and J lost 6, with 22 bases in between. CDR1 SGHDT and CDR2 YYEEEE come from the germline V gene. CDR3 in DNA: TGTGCCAGCTCCCTTGTGGGGGGAGGTAGCGCTGAAGCTTTCTTT. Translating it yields CASSLVGGGSAEAFF. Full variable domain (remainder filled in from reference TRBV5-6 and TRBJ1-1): DAGVTQSPTHLIKTRGQQVTLRCSPKSGHDTVSWYQQALGQGPQFIFQYYEEEERQRGNFPDRFSGHQFPNYSSELNVNALLLGDSALYLCASSLVGGGSAEAFFGQGTRLTVV.

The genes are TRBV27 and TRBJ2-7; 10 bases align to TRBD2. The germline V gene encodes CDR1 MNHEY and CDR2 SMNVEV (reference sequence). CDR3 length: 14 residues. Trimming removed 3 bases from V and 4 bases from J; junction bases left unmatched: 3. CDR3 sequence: CASSFGTSDYEQYF. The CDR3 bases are TGTGCCAGCAGTTTTGGGACTAGCGATTACGAGCAGTACTTC.

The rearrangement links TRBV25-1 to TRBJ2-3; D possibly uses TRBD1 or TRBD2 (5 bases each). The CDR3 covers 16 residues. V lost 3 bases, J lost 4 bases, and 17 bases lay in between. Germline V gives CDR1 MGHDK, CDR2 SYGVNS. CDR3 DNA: TGTGCCAGCAGTGATTGGGCTAGCCGGGGCCCAGATACGCAGTATTTT. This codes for CASSDWASRGPDTQYF.

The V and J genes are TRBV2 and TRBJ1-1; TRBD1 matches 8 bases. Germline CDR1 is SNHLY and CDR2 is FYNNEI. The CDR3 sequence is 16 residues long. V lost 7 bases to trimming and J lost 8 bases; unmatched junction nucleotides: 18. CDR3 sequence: CASKGYSRGRPQEAFF. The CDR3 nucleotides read TGTGCCAGCAAGGGATACTCCAGGGGGCGGCCTCAGGAAGCTTTCTTT.

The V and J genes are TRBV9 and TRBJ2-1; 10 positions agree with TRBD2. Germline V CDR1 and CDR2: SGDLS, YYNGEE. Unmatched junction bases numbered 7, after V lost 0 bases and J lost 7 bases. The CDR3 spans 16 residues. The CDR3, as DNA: TGTGCCAGCAGCGTAGTGCCAGCTAGCGGGAGAAATGAGCAGTTCTTC. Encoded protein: CASSVVPASGRNEQFF.

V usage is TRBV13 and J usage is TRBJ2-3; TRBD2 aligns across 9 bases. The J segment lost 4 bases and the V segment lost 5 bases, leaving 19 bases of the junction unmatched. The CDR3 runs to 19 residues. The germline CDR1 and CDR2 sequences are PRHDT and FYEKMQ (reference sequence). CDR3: CASSGGRNLAGEMADTQYF. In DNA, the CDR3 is TGTGCCAGCAGCGGAGGGCGGAACTTAGCGGGAGAGATGGCAGATACGCAGTATTTT.

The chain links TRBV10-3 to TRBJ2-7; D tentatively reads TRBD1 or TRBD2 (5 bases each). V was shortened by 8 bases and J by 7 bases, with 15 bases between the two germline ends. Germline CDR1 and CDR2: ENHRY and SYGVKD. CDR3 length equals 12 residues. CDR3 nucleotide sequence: TGTGCCATCGGGACGGACGAGAGAGAGCAGTACTTC. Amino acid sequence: CAIGTDEREQYF.

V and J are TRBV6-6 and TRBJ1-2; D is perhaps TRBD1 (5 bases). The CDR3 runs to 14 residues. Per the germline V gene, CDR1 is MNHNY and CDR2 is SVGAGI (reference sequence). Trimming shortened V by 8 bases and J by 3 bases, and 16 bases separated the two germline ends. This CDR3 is CASRLRGEDYGYTF. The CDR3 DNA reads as TGTGCCAGCCGCCTTCGGGGGGAGGACTATGGCTACACCTTC.

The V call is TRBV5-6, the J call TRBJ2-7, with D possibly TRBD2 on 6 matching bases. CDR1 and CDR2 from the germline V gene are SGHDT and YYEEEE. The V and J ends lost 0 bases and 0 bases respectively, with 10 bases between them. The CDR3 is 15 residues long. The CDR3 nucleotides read TGTGCCAGCAGCTTGGGCGGGACGCCCTCCTACGAGCAGTACTTC. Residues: CASSLGGTPSYEQYF.